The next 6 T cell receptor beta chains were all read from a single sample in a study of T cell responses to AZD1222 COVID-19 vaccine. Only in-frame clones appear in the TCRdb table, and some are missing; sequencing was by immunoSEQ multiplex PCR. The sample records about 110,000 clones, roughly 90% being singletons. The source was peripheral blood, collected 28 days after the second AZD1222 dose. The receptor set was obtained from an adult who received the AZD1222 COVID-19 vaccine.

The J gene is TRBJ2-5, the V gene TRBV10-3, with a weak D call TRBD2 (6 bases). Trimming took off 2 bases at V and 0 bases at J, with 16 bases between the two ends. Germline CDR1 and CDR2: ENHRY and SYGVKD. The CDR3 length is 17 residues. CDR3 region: CAISEATSGGHQETQYF. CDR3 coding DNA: TGTGCCATCAGTGAGGCCACATCCGGGGGTCACCAAGAGACCCAGTACTTC.

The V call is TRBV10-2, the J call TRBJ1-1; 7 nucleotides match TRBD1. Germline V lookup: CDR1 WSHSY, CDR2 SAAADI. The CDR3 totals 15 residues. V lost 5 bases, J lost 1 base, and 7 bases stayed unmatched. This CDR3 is CASSYDREGNTEAFF. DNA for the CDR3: TGCGCCAGCAGTTACGACAGGGAGGGGAACACTGAAGCTTTCTTT.

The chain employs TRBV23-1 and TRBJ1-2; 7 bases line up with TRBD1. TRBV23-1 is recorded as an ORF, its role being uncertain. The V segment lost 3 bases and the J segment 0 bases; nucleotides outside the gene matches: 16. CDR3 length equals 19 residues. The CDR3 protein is CASSHAKERDRQTNYGYTF. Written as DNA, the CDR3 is TGCGCCAGCAGTCACGCAAAAGAGAGGGACAGACAAACTAACTATGGCTACACCTTC.

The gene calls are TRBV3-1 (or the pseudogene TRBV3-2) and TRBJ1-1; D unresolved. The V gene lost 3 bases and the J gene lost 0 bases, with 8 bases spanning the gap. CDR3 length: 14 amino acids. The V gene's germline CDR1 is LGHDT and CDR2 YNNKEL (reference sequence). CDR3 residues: CASSQGVMNTEAFF. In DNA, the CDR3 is TGTGCCAGCAGCCAGGGTGTAATGAACACTGAAGCTTTCTTT.

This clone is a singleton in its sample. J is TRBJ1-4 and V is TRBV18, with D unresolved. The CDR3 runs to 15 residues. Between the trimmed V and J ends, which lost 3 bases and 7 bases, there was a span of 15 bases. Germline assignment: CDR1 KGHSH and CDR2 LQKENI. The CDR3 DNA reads TGTGCCAGCTCACCGACAAACCTAGGCGGTGAAAAACTGTTTTTT. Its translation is CASSPTNLGGEKLFF.

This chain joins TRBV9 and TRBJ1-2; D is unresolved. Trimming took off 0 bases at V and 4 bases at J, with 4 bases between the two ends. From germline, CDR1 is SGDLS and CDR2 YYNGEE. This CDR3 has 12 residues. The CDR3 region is CASSVVSYGYTF. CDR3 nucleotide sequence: TGTGCCAGCAGCGTAGTCAGCTATGGCTACACCTTC.